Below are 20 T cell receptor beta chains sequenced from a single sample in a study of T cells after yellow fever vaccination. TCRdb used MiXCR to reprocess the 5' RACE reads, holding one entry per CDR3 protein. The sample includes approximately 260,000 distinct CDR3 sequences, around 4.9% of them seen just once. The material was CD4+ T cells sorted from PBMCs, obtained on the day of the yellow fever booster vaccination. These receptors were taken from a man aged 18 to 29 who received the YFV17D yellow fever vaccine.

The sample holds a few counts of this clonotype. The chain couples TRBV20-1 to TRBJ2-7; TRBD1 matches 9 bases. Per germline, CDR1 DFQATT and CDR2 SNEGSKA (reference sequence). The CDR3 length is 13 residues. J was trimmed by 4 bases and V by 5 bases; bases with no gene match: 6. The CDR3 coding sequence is TGCAGTGCTGTTGACAGGGGGGGGTACGAGCAGTACGTC. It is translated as CSAVDRGGYEQYV.

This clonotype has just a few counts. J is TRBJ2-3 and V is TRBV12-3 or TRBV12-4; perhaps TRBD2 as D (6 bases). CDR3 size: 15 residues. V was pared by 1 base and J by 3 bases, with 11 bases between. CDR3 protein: CASSLDTRGTDTQYF. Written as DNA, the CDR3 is TGTGCCAGCAGTTTAGACACCCGGGGGACAGATACGCAGTATTTT.

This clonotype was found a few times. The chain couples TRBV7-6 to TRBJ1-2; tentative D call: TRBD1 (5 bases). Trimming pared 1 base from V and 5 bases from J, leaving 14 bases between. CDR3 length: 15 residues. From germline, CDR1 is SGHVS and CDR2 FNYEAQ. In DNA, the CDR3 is TGTGCCAGCAGCTTAGGTTCCGGGGCCGAGTATGGCTACACCTTC. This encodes CASSLGSGAEYGYTF.

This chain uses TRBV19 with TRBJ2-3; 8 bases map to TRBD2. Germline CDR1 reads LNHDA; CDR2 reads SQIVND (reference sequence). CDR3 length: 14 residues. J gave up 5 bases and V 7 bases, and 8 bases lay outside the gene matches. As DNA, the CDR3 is TGTGCCAGTACCTCAGCGGGGGCCAGAGATACGCAGTATTTT. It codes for CASTSAGARDTQYF.

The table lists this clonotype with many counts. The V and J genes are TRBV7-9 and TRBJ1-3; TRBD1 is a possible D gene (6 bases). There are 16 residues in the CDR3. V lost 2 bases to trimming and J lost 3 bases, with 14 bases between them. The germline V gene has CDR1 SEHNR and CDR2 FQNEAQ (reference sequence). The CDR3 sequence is CASSLRPGVNGNTIYF. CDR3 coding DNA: TGTGCCAGCAGCTTAAGGCCAGGGGTTAATGGAAACACCATATATTTT.

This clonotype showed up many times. CDR3 sequence: CASSYVVSGGKNIQYF. CDR3 nucleotides: TGTGCCAGCAGTTACGTAGTGTCCGGAGGCAAAAACATTCAGTACTTC. The V gene is TRBV6-5, the J gene TRBJ2-4; weak D call: TRBD2 (5 bases). The germline CDR1 and CDR2 sequences are MNHEY and SVGAGI. The CDR3 has 16 amino acids. The V gene lost 2 bases and the J gene lost 3 bases, with 14 bases spanning the gap.

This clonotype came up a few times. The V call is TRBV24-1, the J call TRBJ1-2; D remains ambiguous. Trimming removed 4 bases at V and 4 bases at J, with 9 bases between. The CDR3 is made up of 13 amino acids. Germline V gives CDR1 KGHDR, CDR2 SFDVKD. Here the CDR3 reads CATSDPDGYGYTF. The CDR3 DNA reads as TGTGCCACCAGTGACCCGGACGGCTATGGCTACACCTTC.

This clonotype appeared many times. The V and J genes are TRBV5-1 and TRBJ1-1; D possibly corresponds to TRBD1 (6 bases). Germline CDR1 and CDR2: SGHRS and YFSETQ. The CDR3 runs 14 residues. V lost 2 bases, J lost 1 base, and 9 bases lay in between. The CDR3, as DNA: TGCGCCAGCAGCTTTTGGGGGGCGAACACTGAAGCTTTCTTT. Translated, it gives CASSFWGANTEAFF.

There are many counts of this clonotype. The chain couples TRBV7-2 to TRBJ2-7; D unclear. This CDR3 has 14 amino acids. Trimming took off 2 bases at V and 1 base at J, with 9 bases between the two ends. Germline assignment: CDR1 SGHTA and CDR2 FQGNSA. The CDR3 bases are TGTGCCAGCAGCTTATCCCCCCGGTCCTACGAGCAGTACGTC. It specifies CASSLSPRSYEQYV.

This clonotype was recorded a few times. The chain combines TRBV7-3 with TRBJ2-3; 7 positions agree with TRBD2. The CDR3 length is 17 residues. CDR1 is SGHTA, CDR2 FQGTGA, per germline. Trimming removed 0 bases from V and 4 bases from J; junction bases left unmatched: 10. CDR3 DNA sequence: TGTGCCAGCAGCTTAACGCCTGGCGGGGGAGGGGCAGATACGCAGTATTTT. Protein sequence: CASSLTPGGGGADTQYF.

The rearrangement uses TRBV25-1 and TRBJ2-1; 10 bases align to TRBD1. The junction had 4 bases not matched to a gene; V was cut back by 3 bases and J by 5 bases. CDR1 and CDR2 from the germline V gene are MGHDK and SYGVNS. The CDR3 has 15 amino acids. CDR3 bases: TGTGCCAGCAGTGAGCCGGGACAGGGGCACAATGAGCAGTTCTTC. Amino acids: CASSEPGQGHNEQFF.

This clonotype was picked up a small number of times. This CDR3 is CSVEDLSQWGYTQYF. The CDR3 nucleotides read TGCAGCGTTGAAGATCTGTCCCAATGGGGGTATACGCAGTATTTT. The rearrangement uses TRBV29-1 and TRBJ2-3; either TRBD1 or TRBD2 may supply D (5 bases each). Germline V gene sequence: CDR1 SQVTM, CDR2 ANQGSEA. This CDR3 has 15 amino acids. V lost 0 bases and J 7 bases, leaving 17 bases between the germline ends.

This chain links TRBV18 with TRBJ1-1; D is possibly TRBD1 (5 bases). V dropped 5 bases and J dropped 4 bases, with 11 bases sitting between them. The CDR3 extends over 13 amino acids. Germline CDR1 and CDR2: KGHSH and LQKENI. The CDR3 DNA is TGTGCCAGCTCAGAATTAGGGGCCACTGAAGCTTTCTTT. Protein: CASSELGATEAFF. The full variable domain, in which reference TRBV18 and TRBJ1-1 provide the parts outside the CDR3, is NAGVMQNPRHLVRRRGQEARLRCSPMKGHSHVYWYRQLPEEGLKFMVYLQKENIIDESGMPKERFSAEFPKEGPSILRIQQVVRGDSAAYFCASSELGATEAFFGQGTRLTVV.

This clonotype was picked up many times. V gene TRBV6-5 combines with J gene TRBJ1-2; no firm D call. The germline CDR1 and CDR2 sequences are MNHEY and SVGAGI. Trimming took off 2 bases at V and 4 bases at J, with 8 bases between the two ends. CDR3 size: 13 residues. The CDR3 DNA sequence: TGTGCCAGCAGTTACGGGCGTGGCTATGGCTACACCTTC. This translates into CASSYGRGYGYTF.

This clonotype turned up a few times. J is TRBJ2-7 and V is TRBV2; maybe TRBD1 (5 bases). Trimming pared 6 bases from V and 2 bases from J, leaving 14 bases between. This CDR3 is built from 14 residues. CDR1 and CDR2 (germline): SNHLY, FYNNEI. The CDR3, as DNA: TGTGCCAGCAGCCCTGATGGGGCAGCCTACGAGCAGTACGTC. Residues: CASSPDGAAYEQYV.

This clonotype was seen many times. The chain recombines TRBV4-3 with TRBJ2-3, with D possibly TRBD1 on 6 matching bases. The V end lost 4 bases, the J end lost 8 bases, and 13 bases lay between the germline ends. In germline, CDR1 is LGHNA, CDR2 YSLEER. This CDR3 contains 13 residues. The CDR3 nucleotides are TGCGCCAGCAGCCCCGACAGGCTCGGTACGCAGTATTTT. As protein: CASSPDRLGTQYF.

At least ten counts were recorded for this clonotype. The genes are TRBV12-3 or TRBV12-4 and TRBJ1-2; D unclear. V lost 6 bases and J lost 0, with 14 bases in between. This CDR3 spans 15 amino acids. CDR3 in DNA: TGTGCCAGCAGCTCGCGCCGCATCACTAACTATGGCTACACCTTC. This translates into CASSSRRITNYGYTF.

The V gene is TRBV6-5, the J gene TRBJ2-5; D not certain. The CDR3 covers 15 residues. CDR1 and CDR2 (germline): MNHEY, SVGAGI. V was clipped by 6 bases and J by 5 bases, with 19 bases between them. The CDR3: CASRRTKTYSETQYF. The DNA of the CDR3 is TGTGCCAGCAGGAGGACCAAAACCTATTCGGAGACCCAGTACTTC.

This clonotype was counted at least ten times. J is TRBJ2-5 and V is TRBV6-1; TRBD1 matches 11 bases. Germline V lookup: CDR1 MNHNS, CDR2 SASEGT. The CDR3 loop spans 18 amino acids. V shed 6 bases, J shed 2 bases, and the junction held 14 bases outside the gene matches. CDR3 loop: CASRTQDRGLGRQETQYF. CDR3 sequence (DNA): TGTGCCAGCAGGACTCAGGACAGGGGGCTAGGTCGACAAGAGACCCAGTACTTC.

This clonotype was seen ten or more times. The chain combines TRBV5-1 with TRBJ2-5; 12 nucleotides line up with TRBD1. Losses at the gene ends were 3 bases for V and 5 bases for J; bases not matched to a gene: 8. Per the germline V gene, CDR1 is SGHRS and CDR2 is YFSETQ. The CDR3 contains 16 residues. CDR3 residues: CASSSLGTGGEETQYF. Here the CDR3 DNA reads TGCGCCAGCAGCTCGCTAGGGACAGGGGGCGAGGAGACCCAGTACTTC.